This TCR beta chain was captured by sequencing in a study of beta chain features in type 1 diabetes. Germline CDR1 is MNHEY and CDR2 is SVGAGI. V gave up 7 bases and J gave up 3 bases; unmatched junction bases: 10. This CDR3 contains 15 residues. Details on this clone: Its antigen is not identified.

Broader study findings: TCRB CDR3s were moderately but significantly shorter in Type 1 diabetes patients in all four CD4+ subsets.

The whole isolated RNA underwent reverse transcription, so sequencing captured expressed TCRB transcripts. The method was immunoSEQ multiplex PCR; TCRdb's version includes in-frame clones alone and lacks a portion of them. The repertoire holds about 280,000 clones, 14% to 15% seen once, with more than 0.015% in the top ten. This clonotype was obtained from a man between 18 and 29 years old with type 1 diabetes. The sequenced material came from naive CD4+ T cells from blood. The V call is TRBV6-5, the J call TRBJ2-5; TRBD1 agrees at 8 bases. Here the CDR3 reads CASNGLDRGEETQYF. The CDR3 nucleotides are TGTGCCAGCAACGGACTCGACAGGGGTGAAGAGACCCAGTACTTC.